Detailed here is one TCR beta chain. Its antigen is unidentified. These data come from a study of T-cell memory formation after mild COVID-19. Findings and limits, study-wide: Nothing confirmed that second-wave clones peaking on day 37 were specific for SARS-CoV-2. There was a balanced CD4/CD8 profile in clones contracting day 15 to 85, and later expanders leaned CD4+.

TCRdb called the 5' RACE reads again in MiXCR, with one record for every CDR3 protein. Counted here are approximately 410,000 distinct CDR3 sequences, under 25% occurring once; the ten biggest clones make up 13%. Germline V gene data show CDR1 as MNHEY and CDR2 as SVGEGT. This CDR3 is 16 amino acids long. The junction had 7 bases not matched to a gene; V was cut back by 7 bases and J by 2 bases. The sequenced sample was PBMCs or a T cell subset sorted from them (not recorded which). The TCR sequence derives from an adult woman who had mild COVID-19 (a few samples of this study predate the infection). Cell type and time point are not known. The chain employs TRBV6-2 or TRBV6-3 and TRBJ2-6, with TRBD1 identical over 8 bases. CDR3 amino acids: CASTGQGLPGANVLTF. In DNA, the CDR3 is TGTGCCAGCACCGGACAGGGTTTACCTGGGGCCAACGTCCTGACTTTC.